This T cell receptor beta chain was sequenced for a study of siplizumab effects on memory and regulatory T cells. A word on this clone: What it binds is unknown.

Assay used: immunoSEQ multiplex PCR; TCRdb lists only in-frame clones, some missing. There are fewer than 120,000 clones in the sample; roughly 90% occur only once, and approximately 1.3% lies in the top ten. The CDR3 is made up of 11 amino acids. Germline-derived CDR1 and CDR2 are MNHEY and SVGAGI. Trimming left V 7 bases short and J 9 bases short, with 10 bases between. Findings and limits, study-wide: The naive T cell population seemed more diverse than memory cells and seemed a major contributor to the alloresponse.

Source material: CD4+ T cells sorted from blood. The rearrangement links TRBV6-5 to TRBJ1-5, with D uncertain. The receptor was isolated from a human donor in good health. The DNA for the CDR3 is TGTGCCAGCACCTCAGGTGGGCCCCAGCATTTT. Amino acids: CASTSGGPQHF.